This T cell receptor (beta chain) came from a study of human T cells and chemical hapten exposure. Notes on the study in general: TCRs exceeding 1 in 1000 frequency stayed unchanged with DPC sensitization.

Concerning this clonotype itself: Antigen specificity is unknown.

Each CDR3 protein is one row after TCRdb ran MiXCR on the RACE reads. The sample has approximately 370,000 distinct CDR3 sequences; roughly 6% are singletons. Described time point: pre-sensitization, week 0. Treatment in this sample: therapeutic diphenylcyclopropenone sensitization with weekly scalp DPC. CDR3 length equals 11 residues. From germline, CDR1 is LGHNA and CDR2 YNFKEQ. V lost 3 bases to trimming and J lost 6 bases, with 6 bases between them. The sequences come from whole blood, collected in connection with sensitization to the hapten diphenylcyclopropenone (DPC). This receptor was obtained from a woman aged 18-35 years with alopecia areata. Some clones in this sample may be carry-over from other donors' samples. This rearrangement joins TRBV4-2 to TRBJ2-7; D unclear. The CDR3 protein is CASSHGPEQYF. In DNA, the CDR3 is TGTGCCAGCAGCCATGGACCCGAGCAGTACTTC.